The rows below give T cell receptor beta chains drawn from one sample of a study of OX40 agonist ivuxolimab in advanced cancers. Profiled with immunoSEQ multiplex PCR; TCRdb holds only in-frame clones, not every one. The sample lists 90,000 to 100,000 clones, about 88% occurring once. The sample was CD4+ or CD8+ T cells sorted from blood, taken in a trial of the OX40 agonist ivuxolimab. The source of these receptors is an adult with an advanced solid tumor such as melanoma, head and neck, liver or kidney cancer. Both conserved end residues are part of each CDR3. The D gene is left open where the match is weak. Clone size is stated in some rows and not others, as once, few, many or a class when expanded.

>TRBJ2-4|TRBV5-1|18|.|.
TGCGCCAGCAGCCCGTCAGTTCCCTATGCTTTAGCCAAAAACATTCAGTACTTC
CASSPSVPYALAKNIQYF
>TRBJ1-2|TRBV10-3|12|TRBD1|.
TGTGCCATCAGGAGGACAGGGAGTGGCTACACCTTC
CAIRRTGSGYTF
>TRBJ1-2|TRBV2|14|TRBD1|.
TGTGCCAGCAGTCGACAGGGTACACTGGATGGCTACACCTTC
CASSRQGTLDGYTF
>TRBJ1-5|TRBV7-9|16|.|.
TGTGCCAGCAGCCCGGGTAAGAGACAGGGCAATCAGCCCCAGCATTTT
CASSPGKRQGNQPQHF
>TRBJ1-6|TRBV7-6|14|.|few
TGTGCCAGCAGCTTAGTAGGGGACAATTCACCCCTCCACTTT
CASSLVGDNSPLHF
>TRBJ2-7|TRBV7-7|14|.|.
TGTGCTAGCAGCCCCGGGACGGGGGTGGACGAGCAGTACTTC
CASSPGTGVDEQYF
>TRBJ2-3|TRBV13|15|TRBD1|.
TGTGCCAGCAGCCTCAGACAGGGGGCAACAGATACGCAGTATTTT
CASSLRQGATDTQYF
>TRBJ2-1|TRBV18|16|TRBD2|.
TGTGCCAGCTCACCGACCGGGACTAGCGGGATAAATGAGCAGTTCTTC
CASSPTGTSGINEQFF
>TRBJ2-3|TRBV9|17|TRBD2|.
TGTGCCAGCAGCGTAGGCCCGCGGACTAGCGCGACAGATACGCAGTATTTT
CASSVGPRTSATDTQYF
>TRBJ2-3|TRBV30|14|.|once
TGTGCCTGGAGTCGGCCCCAGGGCACAGATACGCAGTATTTT
CAWSRPQGTDTQYF
>TRBJ1-5|TRBV18|19|.|.
TGTGCCAGCTCACCGTCCCCGGGACGGACCACCGACGGCAATCAGCCCCAGCATTTT
CASSPSPGRTTDGNQPQHF
>TRBJ2-5|TRBV18|11|.|.
TGTGCCAGCTCGGATAAAGAGACCCAGTACTTC
CASSDKETQYF
>TRBJ1-2|TRBV5-1|16|.|.
TGCGCCAGCAGCTTGGTTTCGGAGGGCAGAAACTATGGCTACACCTTC
CASSLVSEGRNYGYTF
>TRBJ2-6|TRBV7-8|17|.|.
TGTGCCAGCAACCCACAGGGACTCCTCGCTGGGGCCAACGTCCTGACTTTC
CASNPQGLLAGANVLTF
>TRBJ1-2|TRBV4-3|15|.|.
TGCGCCAGCAGCCAAGATCAGGGGAGCGGCTATGGCTACACCTTC
CASSQDQGSGYGYTF
>TRBJ1-1|TRBV19|15|TRBD1|once
TGTGCCAGTAGTATAAGGGGACAGAGGAACACTGAAGCTTTCTTT
CASSIRGQRNTEAFF
>TRBJ2-2|TRBV9|15|.|.
TGTGCCAGCAGCGTAACAGGGGAGGGAACCGGGGAGCTGTTTTTT
CASSVTGEGTGELFF
>TRBJ1-2|TRBV2|14|.|.
TGTGCCAGCAGTGAAGGACAGGCTAACTATGGCTACACCTTC
CASSEGQANYGYTF
>TRBJ1-4|TRBV5-1|14|TRBD1|.
TGCGCCAGCAGCTTCGGACAGGAGAGGGGAAAACTGTTTTTT
CASSFGQERGKLFF
>TRBJ1-4|TRBV30|15|TRBD1|.
TGTGCCTGGGCACCCCAGGACAGGGGAAATGAAAAACTGTTTTTT
CAWAPQDRGNEKLFF
>TRBJ1-1|TRBV13|14|.|.
TGTGCCAGCAGCTCCCGACAGGATCTCGCTGAAGCTTTCTTT
CASSSRQDLAEAFF
>TRBJ2-1|TRBV11-1|16|TRBD1|.
TGTGCCAGCAGTTACGACCGGGACAGCCTCTACAATGAGCAGTTCTTC
CASSYDRDSLYNEQFF
>TRBJ1-5|TRBV19|14|.|.
TGTGCCAGTAGGAGGCCCGGGAGCAATCAGCCCCAGCATTTT
CASRRPGSNQPQHF
>TRBJ2-1|TRBV27|13|TRBD1|.
TGTGCCAGCAGGTGGGACAGAGACAATGAGCAGTTCTTC
CASRWDRDNEQFF
>TRBJ2-3|TRBV7-9|15|TRBD2|.
TGTGCCAGCAGCCCGACTCTAGCGGGAGTTGATACGCAGTATTTT
CASSPTLAGVDTQYF
>TRBJ2-1|TRBV28|15|TRBD2|few
TGTGCCAGCAGTCCCGGGACTAGCGGGAGTTATGAGCAGTTCTTC
CASSPGTSGSYEQFF
>TRBJ1-2|TRBV6-6|12|TRBD1|.
TGTGCCACTCGACAGGGGGACTATGGCTACACCTTC
CATRQGDYGYTF
>TRBJ2-3|TRBV2|15|TRBD2|.
TGTGCCAGCAGTGAAGGACTAGCAAGCACAGATACGCAGTATTTT
CASSEGLASTDTQYF
>TRBJ2-5|TRBV2|15|TRBD1|.
TGTGCCAGCAGTCCGTCGGACAGGGGGCGAGGGACCCAGTACTTC
CASSPSDRGRGTQYF
>TRBJ2-3|TRBV11-2|15|TRBD2|.
TGTGCCAGCAGTAGGACTAGCGGGAACACAGATACGCAGTATTTT
CASSRTSGNTDTQYF
>TRBJ2-1|TRBV19|15|.|.
TGTGCCAGTAGTAAGGGGGATAACCTCTACAATGAGCAGTTCTTC
CASSKGDNLYNEQFF
>TRBJ2-3|TRBV9|16|.|.
TGTGCCAGCAGCGCCTTGTCAGGGGTCGGCACAGATACGCAGTATTTT
CASSALSGVGTDTQYF
>TRBJ2-5|TRBV29-1|12|TRBD1|.
TGCAGCGGGGCAGGGGGCCAAGAGACCCAGTACTTC
CSGAGGQETQYF
>TRBJ2-1|TRBV6-5|15|TRBD2|.
TGTGCCAGCAGCCGAGATTTACTAGCGGGAGGGCCTAAATTCTTC
CASSRDLLAGGPKFF
>TRBJ2-6|TRBV30|13|.|.
TGTGCCTGGAGTAGGGCCGGGGCCAACGTCCTGACTTTC
CAWSRAGANVLTF
>TRBJ1-1|TRBV6-6|12|.|.
TGTGCCAGCAGCCCTCGGAGGGAGGAAGCTTTCTTT
CASSPRREEAFF
>TRBJ2-3|TRBV11-1|15|TRBD1|.
TGTGCCAGCAGCTTAGCAGGGGGCGCGGCAGATACGCAGTATTTT
CASSLAGGAADTQYF
>TRBJ1-5|TRBV28|15|.|once
TGTGCCACCTATCCGGGGTCTTTGAGCAATCAGCCCCAGCATTTT
CATYPGSLSNQPQHF
>TRBJ1-1|TRBV19|12|.|.
TGTGCCAGTAGTACAGGTCACGCTGAAGCTTTCTTT
CASSTGHAEAFF
>TRBJ1-1|TRBV19|16|.|.
TGTGCCAGTAGTATAGATTTTCAGGTGGGGAACACTGAAGCTTTCTTT
CASSIDFQVGNTEAFF
>TRBJ2-3|TRBV7-9|14|.|.
TGTGCCAGCAGCTTAGCGGGAGGTACAGATACGCAGTATTTT
CASSLAGGTDTQYF
>TRBJ1-2|TRBV5-1|14|TRBD1|.
TGCGCCAGTACTGACAGGGCCGGGAGCTATGGCTACACCTTC
CASTDRAGSYGYTF
>TRBJ2-5|TRBV5-1|15|.|.
TGCGCCAGCAGCTTGGCGGGGGGCGGGAGACAGACCCAGTACTTC
CASSLAGGGRQTQYF
>TRBJ1-2|TRBV21-1|13|.|few
TGTGCCAGCAGCAAAGGGGGTGCTCGTGGCTACACCTTC
CASSKGGARGYTF
>TRBJ2-3|TRBV6-6|11|TRBD2|.
TGTGCCGGGGGGGGAACTGATACGCAGTATTTT
CAGGGTDTQYF
>TRBJ2-5|TRBV25-1|11|.|.
TGTGCCAGCAGTGCTAGAGAGACCCAGTACTTC
CASSARETQYF
>TRBJ2-7|TRBV7-9|15|.|.
TGTGCCAGCAGCTTAGGGGGGGGCCCTAGGGACGAGCAGTACTTC
CASSLGGGPRDEQYF
>TRBJ1-1|TRBV5-4|19|.|.
TGTGCCAGCAGCCCTTCACCAGGGGAAGTTTTGGGGCTGAACACTGAAGCTTTCTTT
CASSPSPGEVLGLNTEAFF
>TRBJ2-1|TRBV2|13|TRBD2|.
TGTGCCAGCACGAGCGGGATCTACAATGAGCAGTTCTTC
CASTSGIYNEQFF
>TRBJ1-5|TRBV30|14|.|.
TGTGCCTGGAGCCCGGCCTTTAGCAATCAGCCCCAGCATTTT
CAWSPAFSNQPQHF
>TRBJ1-1|TRBV5-5|13|.|.
TGTGCCAGCAGCTTGCAGGGGAGGACTGAAGCTTTCTTT
CASSLQGRTEAFF
>TRBJ1-1|TRBV15|14|TRBD1|.
TGTGCCACCAGCACGCATGGACAGGGAAGAACAGCTTTCTTT
CATSTHGQGRTAFF
>TRBJ1-2|TRBV20-1|11|.|.
TGCAGTGCTCCGAGCTCGGTAGGCTACACCTTC
CSAPSSVGYTF
>TRBJ1-2|TRBV19|12|.|.
TGTGCCAGTAGTGAGACTAACTATGGCTACACCTTC
CASSETNYGYTF
>TRBJ1-4|TRBV7-9|16|TRBD1|.
TGTGCCAGCAGCCTGGGACAGGGAAGCCTCCAGGAAAAACTGTTTTTT
CASSLGQGSLQEKLFF
>TRBJ2-3|TRBV30|12|.|.
TGTGCCTGGAGTCCCGGCACAGATACGCAGTATTTT
CAWSPGTDTQYF